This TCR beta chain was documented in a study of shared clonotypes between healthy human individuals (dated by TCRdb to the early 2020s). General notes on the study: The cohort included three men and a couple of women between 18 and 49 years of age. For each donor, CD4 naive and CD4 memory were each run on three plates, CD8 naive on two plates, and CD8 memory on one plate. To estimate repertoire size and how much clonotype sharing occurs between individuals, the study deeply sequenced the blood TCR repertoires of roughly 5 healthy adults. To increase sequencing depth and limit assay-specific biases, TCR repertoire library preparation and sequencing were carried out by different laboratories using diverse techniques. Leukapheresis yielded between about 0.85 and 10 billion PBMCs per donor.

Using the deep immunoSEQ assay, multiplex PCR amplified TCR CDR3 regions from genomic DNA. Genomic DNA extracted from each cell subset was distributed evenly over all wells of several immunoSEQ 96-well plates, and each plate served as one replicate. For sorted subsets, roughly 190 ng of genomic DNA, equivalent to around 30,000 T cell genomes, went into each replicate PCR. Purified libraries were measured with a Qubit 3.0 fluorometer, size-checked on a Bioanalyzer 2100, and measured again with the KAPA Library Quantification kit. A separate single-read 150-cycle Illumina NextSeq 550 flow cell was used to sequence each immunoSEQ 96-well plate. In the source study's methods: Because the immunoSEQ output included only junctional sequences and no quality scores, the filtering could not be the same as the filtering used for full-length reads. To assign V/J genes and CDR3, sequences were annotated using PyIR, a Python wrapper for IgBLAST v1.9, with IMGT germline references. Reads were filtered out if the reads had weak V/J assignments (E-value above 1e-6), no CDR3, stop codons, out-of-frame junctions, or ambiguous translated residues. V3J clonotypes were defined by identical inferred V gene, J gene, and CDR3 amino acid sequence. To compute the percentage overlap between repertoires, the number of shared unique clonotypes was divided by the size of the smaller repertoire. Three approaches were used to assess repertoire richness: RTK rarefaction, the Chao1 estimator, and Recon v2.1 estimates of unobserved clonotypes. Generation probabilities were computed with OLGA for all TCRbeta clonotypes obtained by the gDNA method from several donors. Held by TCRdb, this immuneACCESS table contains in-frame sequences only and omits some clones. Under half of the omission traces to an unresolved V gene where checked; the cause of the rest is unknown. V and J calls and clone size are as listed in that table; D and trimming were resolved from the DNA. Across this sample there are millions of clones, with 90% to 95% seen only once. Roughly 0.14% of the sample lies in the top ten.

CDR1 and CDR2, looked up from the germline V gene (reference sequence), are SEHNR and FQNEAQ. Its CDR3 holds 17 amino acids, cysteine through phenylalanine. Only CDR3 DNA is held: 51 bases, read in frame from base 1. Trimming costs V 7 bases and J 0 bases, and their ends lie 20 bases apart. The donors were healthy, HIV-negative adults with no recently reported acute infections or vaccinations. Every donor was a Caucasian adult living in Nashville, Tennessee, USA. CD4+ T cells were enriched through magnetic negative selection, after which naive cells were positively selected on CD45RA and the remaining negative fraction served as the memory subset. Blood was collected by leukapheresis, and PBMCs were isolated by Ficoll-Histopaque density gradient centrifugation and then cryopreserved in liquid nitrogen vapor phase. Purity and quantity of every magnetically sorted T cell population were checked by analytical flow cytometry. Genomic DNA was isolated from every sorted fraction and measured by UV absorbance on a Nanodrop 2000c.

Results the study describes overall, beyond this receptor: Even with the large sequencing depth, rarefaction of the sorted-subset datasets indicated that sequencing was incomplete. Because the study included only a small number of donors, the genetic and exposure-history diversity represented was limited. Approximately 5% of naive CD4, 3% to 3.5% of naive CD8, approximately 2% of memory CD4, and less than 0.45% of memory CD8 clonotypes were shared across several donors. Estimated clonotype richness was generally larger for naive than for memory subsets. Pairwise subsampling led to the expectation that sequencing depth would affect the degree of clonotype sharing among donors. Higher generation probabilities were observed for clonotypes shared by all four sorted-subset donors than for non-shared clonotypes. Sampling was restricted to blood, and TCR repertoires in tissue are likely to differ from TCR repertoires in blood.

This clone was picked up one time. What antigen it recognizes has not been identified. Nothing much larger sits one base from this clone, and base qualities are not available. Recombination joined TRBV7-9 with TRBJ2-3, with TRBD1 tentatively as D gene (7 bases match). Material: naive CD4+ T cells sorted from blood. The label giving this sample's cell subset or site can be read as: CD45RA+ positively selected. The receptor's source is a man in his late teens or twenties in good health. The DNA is TGTGCCAGCACCAGGGGGGAGTGGGAGACTAGCACAGATACGCAGTATTTT. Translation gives CASTRGEWETSTDTQYF.